The 29 T cell receptor beta chains below all came from one sample that was sequenced in a study of T cell clonality in common variable immunodeficiency. The data were produced by immunoSEQ multiplex PCR, yet TCRdb's version contains in-frame clones alone and is incomplete. This sample has tens of thousands of clones, each found more than once. Source material: peripheral blood mononuclear cells. These receptors were collected from a person between 18 and 75 years old in good health.

In its sample, this clone was seen many times. With the read ending 3 residues before the CDR3 end, the germline J gene is used to fill in that end. V usage is TRBV5-4 and J usage is TRBJ2-3, with D possibly matching TRBD2 (7 bases). The CDR3 totals 16 residues. With 3 bases removed from V and 7 bases from J, the gap between germline ends came to 21 bases. From germline, CDR1 is SGHNT and CDR2 YYREEE (reference sequence). The CDR3 DNA, read in part, is TGTGCCAGCAGCTCGGGGGGCCGGACTTCAAGGCATACG. Its protein is CASSSGGRTSRHT. The CDR3, in full, reads CASSSGGRTSRHTQYF.

This clone was recorded many times. The read terminates 3 residues ahead of where the CDR3 ends, so the germline J gene completes it. This chain uses TRBV5-1 with TRBJ2-5; D gene unclear. Trimming removed 2 bases from V and 5 bases from J, with 10 bases in between. CDR1 SGHRS and CDR2 YFSETQ come from the germline V gene. The CDR3 runs 13 residues. This chain's CDR3 is CASSLNLRETQYF. The DNA read from the CDR3 is TGCGCCAGCAGCTTAAATCTGCGGGAGACC.

This clone was counted at least ten times. CDR3 bases read: TGCAGTGCTAGCGCCGGGAGCGGGCTTCAAGGCGTC. This encodes CSASAGSGLQGV. The entire CDR3 protein reads CSASAGSGLQGVLTF. V and J are TRBV20-1 and TRBJ2-6, with TRBD2 as a possible D gene (6 bases). The CDR3 end is not reached by the read, which stops 3 residues before it; the germline J gene fills it in. The CDR3 runs 15 residues. The germline gives CDR1 DFQATT, CDR2 SNEGSKA (reference sequence). The V end lost 3 bases, the J end lost 12 bases, and 21 bases lay between the germline ends.

This clone was detected many times. The CDR3 extends 3 residues past the end of the read, so its final part is completed from the germline J gene. This chain uses TRBV20-1 with TRBJ2-1; TRBD1 might be the D (6 bases). Trimming took off 0 bases at V and 0 bases at J, with 9 bases between the two ends. Germline V gene sequence: CDR1 DFQATT, CDR2 SNEGSKA (reference sequence). CDR3 length equals 15 residues. The CDR3 protein is CSAREDRSSYNEQFF. CDR3 DNA, as far as it was read: TGCAGTGCTAGAGAGGACAGAAGCTCCTACAATGAG.

This clone has at least ten counts. The read comes to an end 3 residues before the CDR3 does, leaving the germline J gene to fill in the end. The rearrangement joins TRBV5-1 to TRBJ2-7; D is perhaps TRBD1 (6 bases). Germline values: CDR1 SGHRS, CDR2 YFSETQ. CDR3 length: 16 amino acids. Between the trimmed V and J ends, which lost 0 bases and 6 bases, there was a span of 19 bases. The covered CDR3 bases are TGCGCCAGCAGCTTGGGATCCCCAGGGGCACAGGGCGAG. Its translation is CASSLGSPGAQGE. The CDR3, in full, reads CASSLGSPGAQGEQYF.

This clone appeared many times. The CDR3 end lies 3 residues beyond the end of the read and is filled in from the germline J gene. The rearrangement links TRBV18 to TRBJ1-5; possible D gene TRBD1, 6 bases. This CDR3 is 16 amino acids long. Germline V lookup: CDR1 KGHSH, CDR2 LQKENI. Trimming removed 0 bases at V and 5 bases at J, with 14 bases between. The sequenced part of the CDR3 DNA is TGTGCCAGCTCACCACCGGCGCGGACAGCCTATCAGCCC. The encoded protein is CASSPPARTAYQP. The whole CDR3 protein reads CASSPPARTAYQPQHF.

The sample holds many counts of this clone. The read halts 3 residues ahead of the CDR3 end, with the missing end drawn from the germline J gene. This sequence joins TRBV20-1 and TRBJ2-1; no clear D. This CDR3 is built from 12 residues. V lost 3 bases and J lost 7, with 10 bases in between. Germline CDR1 DFQATT, CDR2 SNEGSKA (reference sequence). Incomplete CDR3 DNA: TGCAGTGCTAGCCCCCCCGGGAATGAG. This encodes CSASPPGNE. The CDR3 as a whole reads CSASPPGNEQFF.

This clone has a count of ten or more. The read terminates 3 residues ahead of where the CDR3 ends, so the germline J gene completes it. The chain uses TRBV30 and TRBJ1-3; the D gene is possibly TRBD1 (6 bases). V was pared by 3 bases and J by 8 bases, with 14 bases between. Germline V gene data show CDR1 as GTSNPN and CDR2 as SVGIG (reference sequence). The CDR3 is 13 residues long. Partial CDR3 DNA: TGTGCCTGGAGCACCGGGACAAGCGACACC. It yields the protein CAWSTGTSDT. The entire CDR3 reads CAWSTGTSDTIYF.

Of note for this clone: This sequence may be a read error, since a much larger clone differs from it by one base. The read ends 3 residues early relative to the CDR3; the germline J gene fills the gap. The same CDR3 can be traced to other DNA sequences in this sample. This chain links TRBV20-1 with TRBJ1-3, with 8 bases lining up with TRBD1. The CDR3 totals 19 residues. The germline V gene has CDR1 DFQATT and CDR2 SNEGSKA (reference sequence). The DNA read from the CDR3 is TGCAGTGCTAGAGATCTTGCGGGGCATGACAGGGGAGCTGGAAACACG. Its translation is CSARDLAGHDRGAGNT. The CDR3 in its entirety is CSARDLAGHDRGAGNTIYF.

This clone appeared many times. Sequencing ends 3 residues short of the CDR3 end; the germline J gene provides the rest. The chain is built from TRBV30 and TRBJ2-6, with TRBD2 as a possible D gene (5 bases). The CDR3 consists of 16 residues. CDR1 and CDR2 (germline): GTSNPN, SVGIG (reference sequence). Trimming took off 0 bases at V and 2 bases at J, with 11 bases between the two ends. The CDR3 bases that were read are TGTGCCTGGAGTGTACTAGGGAATCCTGGGGCCAACGTC. As protein: CAWSVLGNPGANV. The full CDR3 sequence reads CAWSVLGNPGANVLTF.

This clone was recorded many times. The CDR3 DNA, read in part, is TGTGCCATCAGCACTACTAGCGGAAGCACAGATACG. This translates into CAISTTSGSTDT. The CDR3 reads in full as CAISTTSGSTDTQYF. The V and J genes are TRBV10-3 and TRBJ2-3; 8 nucleotides agree with TRBD2. The CDR3 end lies 3 residues beyond the end of the read and is filled in from the germline J gene. V lost 6 bases and J lost 0; bases outside the gene matches: 5. This CDR3 has 15 residues. Germline V gene lookup returns CDR1 ENHRY and CDR2 SYGVKD.

This clone was seen at least ten times. The read halts 3 residues ahead of the CDR3 end, with the missing end drawn from the germline J gene. This chain links TRBV3-1 (or the pseudogene TRBV3-2) with TRBJ2-5; 9 positions match TRBD1. V lost 1 base to trimming and J lost 4 bases; unmatched junction nucleotides: 10. Germline V gene sequence: CDR1 LGHDT, CDR2 YNNKEL (reference sequence). The CDR3 sequence is 17 residues long. Partial CDR3 DNA: TGTGCCAGCAGCCAAGGGGAGACAGGGGGGGAGTTAGAGACC. This translates into CASSQGETGGELET. The entire CDR3 is CASSQGETGGELETQYF.

This clone was seen ten or more times. CDR3 DNA (partial): TGTGCCAGCAGCCCTGAGGCCGGGGAG. It translates to CASSPEAGE. The full CDR3 is CASSPEAGELFF. The V call is TRBV7-9, the J call TRBJ2-2; D remains ambiguous. The missing CDR3 end, 3 residues past where the read stops, is filled in from the germline J gene. From germline, CDR1 is SEHNR and CDR2 FQNEAQ (reference sequence). Trimming removed 5 bases from V and 6 bases from J, with 7 bases in between. There are 12 residues in the CDR3. Supplemented by reference TRBV7-9 and TRBJ2-2, the full variable domain reads DTGVSQNPRHKITKRGQNVTFRCDPISEHNRLYWYRQTLGQGPEFLTYFQNEAQLEKSRLLSDRFSAERPKGSFSTLEIQRTEQGDSAMYLCASSPEAGELFFGEGSRLTVL.

This clone was observed at least ten times. From the germline J gene comes the end of the CDR3, since the read stops 3 residues before it. This chain links TRBV5-1 with TRBJ2-7, with TRBD1 matching 7 bases. In germline, CDR1 is SGHRS, CDR2 YFSETQ. The CDR3 has 13 amino acids. V lost 9 bases to trimming and J lost 5 bases; unmatched junction nucleotides: 11. This chain's CDR3 is CATSGQGTDEQYF. The covered CDR3 bases are TGCGCCACAAGCGGCCAAGGGACAGACGAG.

This clone appeared many times. The sequence runs out 3 residues before the end of the CDR3; the remainder is reconstructed from the germline J gene. The chain links TRBV20-1 to TRBJ2-7; the D gene is possibly TRBD2 (7 bases). The CDR3 covers 13 residues. The germline gives CDR1 DFQATT, CDR2 SNEGSKA (reference sequence). Deletions cut 7 bases from V and 2 bases from J, with 15 bases between. The CDR3 region is CSGGGRSPYEQYF. Partial CDR3 DNA: TGCAGTGGGGGGGGGCGGAGTCCCTACGAG.

This clone has ten or more counts. The read ends 3 residues before the CDR3 terminus; that terminus is restored from the germline J gene. The chain combines TRBV20-1 with TRBJ1-2, with no clear D. CDR3 length equals 13 residues. The germline V gene has CDR1 DFQATT and CDR2 SNEGSKA (reference sequence). This CDR3 reads CSTAPQSNYGYTF. The CDR3 bases that were read are TGCAGCACAGCCCCGCAGAGTAACTATGGC.

This clone occurred many times. From the germline J gene comes the end of the CDR3, since the read stops 3 residues before it. The V and J genes are TRBV5-1 and TRBJ1-1, with TRBD1 matching 8 bases. The CDR3 contains 14 residues. Germline assignment: CDR1 SGHRS and CDR2 YFSETQ. V was pared by 4 bases and J by 5 bases, with 7 bases of the junction left unmatched. CDR3 sequence reads: CASSIRGRDTEAFF. CDR3 DNA, as far as it was read: TGCGCCAGCAGCATCAGGGGGCGAGATACTGAA.

This clone was seen many times. The read comes to an end 3 residues before the CDR3 does, leaving the germline J gene to fill in the end. The chain recombines TRBV5-4 with TRBJ2-3, with D perhaps TRBD2 (6 bases). The CDR3 is 15 residues long. In germline, CDR1 is SGHNT, CDR2 YYREEE (reference sequence). V was shortened by 6 bases and J by 0 bases, with 14 bases between the two germline ends. The CDR3 sequence: CASTLGSGSTDTQYF. The covered CDR3 bases are TGTGCCAGCACCCTAGGAAGCGGGAGCACAGATACG.

This clone was counted ten times or more. The sequenced fragment ends 3 residues before the CDR3 boundary, so the rest is inferred from the germline J gene. This sequence joins TRBV20-1 and TRBJ2-3; D is possibly TRBD2 (6 bases). Germline V lookup: CDR1 DFQATT, CDR2 SNEGSKA (reference sequence). CDR3 length equals 20 residues. V lost 3 bases to trimming and J lost 0 bases, with 28 bases between them. The CDR3 protein is CSARGLIGLAELASTDTQYF. Partial CDR3 DNA: TGCAGTGCTAGGGGGTTGATAGGGCTAGCCGAACTAGCTAGCACAGATACG.

This clone was counted ten times or more. The read ends 3 residues before the CDR3 terminus; that terminus is restored from the germline J gene. This sample includes further DNA sequences coding for the same CDR3. V gene TRBV7-8 combines with J gene TRBJ2-7; 10 bases are shared with TRBD2. The CDR3 spans 16 residues. Per germline, CDR1 SGHVS and CDR2 FQNEAQ. J was trimmed by 4 bases and V by 8 bases; bases with no gene match: 14. The part of the CDR3 DNA that was read is TGTGCCAGCGGCGGCGCTAGCGGGGGAGATGCGTACGAG. Translation gives CASGGASGGDAYE. The whole CDR3 protein is CASGGASGGDAYEQYF.

This clone was seen at least ten times. Read sequence stops 3 residues before the CDR3 end, and the germline J gene provides the missing end. The chain combines TRBV7-2 with TRBJ1-1; D unclear. V gave up 2 bases and J gave up 1 base, with 8 bases separating them. This CDR3 is built from 14 residues. The V gene's germline CDR1 is SGHTA and CDR2 FQGNSA. The CDR3 reads CASSLSQENTEAFF. CDR3 bases read: TGTGCCAGCAGCTTATCCCAGGAGAACACTGAA. Combining the CDR3 with reference TRBV7-2 and TRBJ1-1 gives the whole variable domain GAGVSQSPSNKVTEKGKDVELRCDPISGHTALYWYRQSLGQGLEFLIYFQGNSAPDKSGLPSDRFSAERTGGSVSTLTIQRTQQEDSAVYLCASSLSQENTEAFFGQGTRLTVV.

This clone was recorded at least ten times. The sequence runs out 3 residues before the end of the CDR3; the remainder is reconstructed from the germline J gene. The J gene is TRBJ2-7, the V gene TRBV20-1; possible D gene TRBD2, 6 bases. Germline assignment: CDR1 DFQATT and CDR2 SNEGSKA (reference sequence). This CDR3 is built from 15 residues. The V and J ends lost 5 bases and 0 bases respectively, with 17 bases between them. CDR3 loop: CSAPGAELASYEQYF. Partial CDR3 DNA: TGCAGTGCTCCCGGGGCGGAACTAGCCTCCTACGAG.

This clone was counted between two and nine times. The read halts 3 residues ahead of the CDR3 end, with the missing end drawn from the germline J gene. The chain joins TRBV6-2 or TRBV6-3 to TRBJ1-1; TRBD1 matches at 7 bases. The CDR3 runs 12 residues. The germline gives CDR1 MNHEY, CDR2 SVGEGT. Partial CDR3 DNA: TGTGCCAGCAGATTTGGACAGGATGGC. Its translation: CASRFGQDG. The whole CDR3 reads CASRFGQDGAFF.

About this clone: The sequenced fragment ends 3 residues before the CDR3 boundary, so the rest is inferred from the germline J gene. The J gene is TRBJ1-2, the V gene TRBV19, with a possible D match to TRBD1 (5 bases). Germline values: CDR1 LNHDA, CDR2 SQIVND (reference sequence). CDR3 size: 15 residues. CDR3 sequence reads: CASSIGLAGTYDYTF. The sequenced part of the CDR3 DNA is TGTGCCAGTAGTATAGGGCTAGCGGGGACTTACGAC.

The table lists this clone with many counts. The read ends 3 residues before the CDR3 terminus; that terminus is restored from the germline J gene. V usage is TRBV19 and J usage is TRBJ1-1; a weak D match, TRBD1 (5 bases). Trimming pared 3 bases from V and 7 bases from J, leaving 9 bases between. The CDR3 loop spans 12 amino acids. Germline V gives CDR1 LNHDA, CDR2 SQIVND (reference sequence). CDR3 sequence reads: CASSMEGIEAFF. The sequenced CDR3 bases are TGTGCCAGTAGTATGGAGGGGATTGAA. Combining the CDR3 with reference TRBV19 and TRBJ1-1 gives the whole variable domain DGGITQSPKYLFRKEGQNVTLSCEQNLNHDAMYWYRQDPGQGLRLIYYSQIVNDFQKGDIAEGYSVSREKKESFPLTVTSAQKNPTAFYLCASSMEGIEAFFGQGTRLTVV.

This clone was seen many times. The read is 3 residues too short to cover the CDR3 end, so that end is filled in from the germline J gene. The chain recombines TRBV18 with TRBJ2-5; 7 nucleotides align to TRBD1. The length of the CDR3 is 13 residues. Germline V gene sequence: CDR1 KGHSH, CDR2 LQKENI. J was trimmed by 2 bases and V by 3 bases; bases with no gene match: 0. CDR3 DNA (partial): TGTGCCAGCTCACCGGGACAGCAAGAGACC. Translated: CASSPGQQET. The whole CDR3 sequence is CASSPGQQETQYF.

A remark on this clone: Coverage ceases 3 residues before the CDR3 finishes, and the germline J gene fills in the end. The rearrangement uses TRBV5-1 and TRBJ2-4; maybe TRBD1 (6 bases). The germline gives CDR1 SGHRS, CDR2 YFSETQ. The CDR3 is 13 residues long. This chain's CDR3 is CASSSQGNYGQYF. CDR3 DNA (partial): TGCGCCAGCAGCTCACAGGGAAACTATGGT.

This clone came up many times. Read coverage stops 3 residues before the CDR3 terminus; the germline J gene supplies the remainder. This sequence joins TRBV19 and TRBJ2-3, with 13 bases identical to TRBD2. The CDR3 consists of 17 residues. The J segment lost 0 bases and the V segment lost 3 bases, leaving 3 bases of the junction unmatched. The germline V gene has CDR1 LNHDA and CDR2 SQIVND (reference sequence). Partial CDR3 DNA: TGTGCCAGTAGTATGGGACTAGCGGGAACTAGCACAGATACG. This gives the protein CASSMGLAGTSTDT. The complete CDR3 sequence is CASSMGLAGTSTDTQYF.

This clone has a count of ten or more. The read stops 3 residues short of the end of the CDR3; the missing end is completed from the germline J gene. This chain uses TRBV5-1 with TRBJ1-1, with D possibly TRBD1 on 5 matching bases. V lost 0 bases and J lost 5, with 11 bases in between. This CDR3 has 14 amino acids. Germline CDR1 SGHRS, CDR2 YFSETQ. CDR3 amino acids: CASSLGGARTEAFF. The part of the CDR3 DNA that was read is TGCGCCAGCAGCTTGGGTGGGGCTCGGACTGAA.